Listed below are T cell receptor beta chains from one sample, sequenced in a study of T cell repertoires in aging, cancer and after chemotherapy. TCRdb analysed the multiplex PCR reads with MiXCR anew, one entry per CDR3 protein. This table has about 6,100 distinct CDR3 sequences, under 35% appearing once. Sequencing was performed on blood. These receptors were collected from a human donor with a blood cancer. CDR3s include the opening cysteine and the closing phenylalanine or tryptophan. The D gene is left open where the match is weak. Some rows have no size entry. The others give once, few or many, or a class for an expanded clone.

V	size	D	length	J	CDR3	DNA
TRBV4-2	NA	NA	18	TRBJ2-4	CASSLGFKGVPAKNIQYF	TGTGCCAGCAGCCTTGGGTTCAAGGGGGTCCCGGCCAAAAACATTCAGTACTTC
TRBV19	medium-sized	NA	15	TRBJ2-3	CASSTYGPFTDTQYF	TGTGCCAGTAGTACTTATGGGCCCTTCACAGATACGCAGTATTTT
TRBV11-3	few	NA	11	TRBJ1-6	CASSLDSPLHF	TGTGCCAGCAGCTTAGATTCACCCCTCCACTTT
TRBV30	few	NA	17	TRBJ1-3	CAWSVRGRAYSGNTIYF	TGTGCCTGGAGTGTACGGGGCAGGGCGTACTCTGGAAACACCATATATTTT
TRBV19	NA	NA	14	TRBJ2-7	CASSLGSSRYEQYF	TGTGCCAGCAGCTTGGGGTCCTCCCGCTACGAGCAGTACTTC
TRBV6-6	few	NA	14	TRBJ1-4	CASSLRGWGEKLFF	TGTGCCAGCAGTTTGCGGGGGTGGGGTGAAAAACTGTTTTTT
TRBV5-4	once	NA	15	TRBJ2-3	CASSPLPYGADTQYF	TGCGCCAGCAGCCCCCTCCCGTACGGAGCAGATACGCAGTATTTT
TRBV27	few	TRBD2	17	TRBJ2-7	CASSLSGVRLFLYEQYF	TGTGCCAGCAGTTTAAGCGGGGTAAGACTATTCCTATACGAGCAGTACTTC
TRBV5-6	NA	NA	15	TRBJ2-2	CASSFFASSAGELFF	TGTGCCAGCAGCTTCTTCGCCAGTAGCGCCGGGGAGCTGTTTTTT
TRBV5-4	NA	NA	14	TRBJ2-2	CASSLVGGAGELFF	TGTGCCAGCAGCTTGGTCGGCGGGGCCGGGGAGCTGTTTTTT
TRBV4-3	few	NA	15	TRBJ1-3	CASSRNRVGGNTIYF	TGCGCCAGCAGCCGGAACAGGGTTGGTGGAAACACCATATATTTT
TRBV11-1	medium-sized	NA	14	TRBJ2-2	CASSPGTYTGELFF	TGTGCCAGCAGCCCCGGGACGTACACCGGGGAGCTGTTTTTT
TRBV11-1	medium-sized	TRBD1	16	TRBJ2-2	CASSSKLQGAGGELFF	TGTGCCAGCAGCTCGAAGTTACAGGGGGCGGGCGGGGAGCTGTTTTTT
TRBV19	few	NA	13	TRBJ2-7	CASSRQGTYEQYF	TGTGCCAGTAGCCGTCAGGGGACCTACGAGCAGTACTTC
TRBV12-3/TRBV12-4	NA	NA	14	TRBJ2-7	CASSLGGATYEQYF	TGTGCCAGCAGTTTGGGCGGGGCCACCTACGAGCAGTACTTC
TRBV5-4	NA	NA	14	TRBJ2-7	CASSTGSTPYEQYF	TGTGCCAGCAGCACCGGCTCGACCCCCTACGAGCAGTACTTC
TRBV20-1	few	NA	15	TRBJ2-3	CSAIRGGTGTDTQYF	TGCAGTGCTATCCGAGGGGGGACTGGGACAGATACGCAGTATTTT
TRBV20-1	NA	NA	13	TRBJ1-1	CSASRDRNTEAFF	TGCAGTGCTAGCAGAGACAGGAACACTGAAGCTTTCTTT
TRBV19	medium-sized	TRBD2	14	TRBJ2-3	CASRGGRRTDTQYF	TGTGCCAGTCGTGGCGGGAGGCGCACAGATACGCAGTATTTT
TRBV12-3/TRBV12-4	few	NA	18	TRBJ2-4	CASSPRTTGGLAKNIQYF	TGTGCCAGCAGCCCGAGGACTACTGGGGGACTAGCCAAAAACATTCAGTACTTC
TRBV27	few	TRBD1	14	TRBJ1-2	CASSASGTGNGYTF	TGTGCCAGCAGTGCATCCGGGACAGGGAATGGCTACACCTTC
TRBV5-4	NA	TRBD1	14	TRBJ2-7	CASSWDRRWNEQYF	TGTGCCAGCAGCTGGGACAGGAGGTGGAACGAGCAGTACTTC
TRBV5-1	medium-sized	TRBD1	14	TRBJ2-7	CASTATGGSYEQYF	TGCGCCAGCACGGCCACAGGGGGCTCCTACGAGCAGTACTTC
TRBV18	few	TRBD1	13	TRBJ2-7	CASSRDRSYEQYF	TGTGCCAGCTCAAGGGACAGGTCCTACGAGCAGTACTTC
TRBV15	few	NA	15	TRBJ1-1	CATSPQNSMNTEAFF	TGTGCCACCAGCCCACAGAACAGTATGAACACTGAAGCTTTCTTT
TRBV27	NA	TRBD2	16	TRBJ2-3	CASRASGGLHINTQYF	TGTGCCAGCCGGGCTAGCGGGGGGCTCCACATAAATACGCAGTATTTT
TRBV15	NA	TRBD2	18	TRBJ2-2	CATSSEPGLATNTGELFF	TGTGCCACCAGCAGCGAACCGGGACTAGCGACGAACACCGGGGAGCTGTTTTTT
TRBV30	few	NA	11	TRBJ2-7	CAWSASYEQYF	TGTGCCTGGAGTGCCTCCTACGAGCAGTACTTC
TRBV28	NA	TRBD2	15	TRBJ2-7	CASSTGTSGRNEQYF	TGTGCCAGCAGTACCGGGACTAGCGGGAGGAACGAGCAGTACTTC
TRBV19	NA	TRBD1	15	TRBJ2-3	CASSIKTGSQDMQYF	TGTGCCAGTAGTATCAAGACAGGGTCGCAAGATATGCAGTATTTT
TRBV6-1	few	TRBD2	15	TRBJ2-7	CASSEIAGGPYEQYF	TGTGCCAGCAGTGAAATAGCGGGAGGGCCGTACGAGCAGTACTTC